This is a list of T cell receptor beta chains from one sample in a study of cytomegalovirus exposure and HLA in healthy donors. Sequencing used immunoSEQ multiplex PCR; TCRdb keeps in-frame clones, though not all of them. Seen here are more than 95,000 clones, 10% observed once, and the top ten hold 5.8%. The sequencing sample was made of PBMCs. The receptors come from a man aged 40-49 years in good health and CMV-seropositive. CDR3s include the opening cysteine and the closing phenylalanine or tryptophan. Each record gives: clone size, V gene, D gene, J gene, CDR3 protein, CDR3 DNA. A D gene is named only where the DNA matches it firmly. Size tells how often a clone was seen (once, few, many) or the class of an expanded clone, and some rows leave it out.

size: few; V: TRBV9; D: TRBD1; J: TRBJ2-7; CDR3: CASSARQGATYEQYF; DNA: TGTGCCAGCAGCGCCCGACAGGGGGCGACCTACGAGCAGTACTTC
size: -; V: TRBV7-9; D: TRBD2; J: TRBJ2-1; CDR3: CASSTTSGRADEQFF; DNA: TGTGCCAGCAGCACTACTAGCGGGAGGGCGGATGAGCAGTTCTTC
size: many; V: TRBV7-9; D: -; J: TRBJ2-7; CDR3: CASSLEGGEQYF; DNA: TGTGCCAGCAGCTTAGAAGGGGGCGAGCAGTACTTC
size: -; V: TRBV4-1; D: -; J: TRBJ1-2; CDR3: CASSQDPWEGYTF; DNA: TGCGCCAGCAGCCAAGATCCCTGGGAGGGCTACACCTTC
size: -; V: TRBV10-1; D: -; J: TRBJ1-1; CDR3: CASSGRGSTEAFF; DNA: TGCGCCAGCAGTGGAAGAGGTTCCACTGAAGCTTTCTTT
size: -; V: TRBV7-3; D: -; J: TRBJ2-3; CDR3: CASSRGGSDTQYF; DNA: TGTGCCAGCAGCCGCGGAGGATCAGATACGCAGTATTTT
size: few; V: TRBV5-1; D: TRBD1; J: TRBJ2-7; CDR3: CASSRRDRGDNNWREKGYEQYF; DNA: TGCGCCAGCAGCCGCCGGGACAGGGGCGACAATAACTGGCGGGAGAAAGGCTACGAGCAGTACTTC
size: few; V: TRBV7-9; D: TRBD1; J: TRBJ2-5; CDR3: CASSSPGQGLETQYF; DNA: TGTGCCAGCAGCTCCCCGGGACAGGGGTTGGAGACCCAGTACTTC
size: few; V: TRBV13; D: -; J: TRBJ2-5; CDR3: CASSFLHGGETQYF; DNA: TGTGCCAGCAGCTTTCTACACGGCGGAGAGACCCAGTACTTC
size: few; V: TRBV9; D: TRBD2; J: TRBJ2-3; CDR3: CASSPAEGSGITDTQYF; DNA: TGTGCCAGCAGCCCCGCGGAAGGTAGCGGGATCACAGATACGCAGTATTTT
size: -; V: TRBV5-1; D: -; J: TRBJ2-5; CDR3: CASSLVGRPQETQYF; DNA: TGCGCCAGCAGCTTGGTTGGGAGACCCCAAGAGACCCAGTACTTC
size: -; V: TRBV6-5; D: TRBD2; J: TRBJ2-7; CDR3: CASRPTASGSYEQYF; DNA: TGTGCCAGCAGGCCTACTGCTAGCGGCTCCTACGAGCAGTACTTC
size: few; V: TRBV7-9; D: -; J: TRBJ1-2; CDR3: CASSLAGGRGYGYTF; DNA: TGTGCCAGCAGCTTAGCGGGGGGTCGGGGTTATGGCTACACCTTC
size: few; V: TRBV10-3; D: TRBD2; J: TRBJ2-5; CDR3: CAISELRTSGRETQYF; DNA: TGTGCCATCAGTGAGTTAAGGACTAGCGGGAGGGAGACCCAATACTTC
size: few; V: TRBV4-1; D: -; J: TRBJ1-1; CDR3: CASSQGLQGRKTEAFF; DNA: TGCGCCAGCAGCCAAGGGCTACAGGGTAGGAAGACTGAAGCTTTCTTT
size: few; V: TRBV11-2; D: -; J: TRBJ2-7; CDR3: CASSAVGSHYEQYF; DNA: TGTGCCAGCAGCGCAGTGGGCAGCCACTACGAGCAGTACTTC
size: -; V: TRBV14; D: -; J: TRBJ2-7; CDR3: CASSPEDSSYEQYF; DNA: TGTGCCAGCAGCCCAGAGGACAGCTCCTACGAGCAGTACTTC
size: few; V: TRBV9; D: -; J: TRBJ1-3; CDR3: CASSVGQGNTIYF; DNA: TGTGCCAGCAGCGTAGGACAGGGAAACACCATATATTTT
size: few; V: TRBV25-1; D: TRBD1; J: TRBJ2-2; CDR3: CASRVQGDTGELFF; DNA: TGTGCCAGCAGAGTGCAGGGGGACACCGGGGAGCTGTTTTTT
size: few; V: TRBV13; D: -; J: TRBJ2-6; CDR3: CASSHRDTGANVLTF; DNA: TGTGCCAGCAGCCACCGGGATACTGGGGCCAACGTCCTGACTTTC
size: many; V: TRBV28; D: -; J: TRBJ2-5; CDR3: CASSPPRVSKETQYF; DNA: TGTGCCAGCAGTCCCCCCAGGGTCTCGAAAGAGACCCAGTACTTC
size: few; V: TRBV6-5; D: TRBD1; J: TRBJ2-1; CDR3: CASSYFGTEDNEQFF; DNA: TGTGCCAGCAGTTACTTTGGGACAGAGGACAATGAGCAGTTCTTC